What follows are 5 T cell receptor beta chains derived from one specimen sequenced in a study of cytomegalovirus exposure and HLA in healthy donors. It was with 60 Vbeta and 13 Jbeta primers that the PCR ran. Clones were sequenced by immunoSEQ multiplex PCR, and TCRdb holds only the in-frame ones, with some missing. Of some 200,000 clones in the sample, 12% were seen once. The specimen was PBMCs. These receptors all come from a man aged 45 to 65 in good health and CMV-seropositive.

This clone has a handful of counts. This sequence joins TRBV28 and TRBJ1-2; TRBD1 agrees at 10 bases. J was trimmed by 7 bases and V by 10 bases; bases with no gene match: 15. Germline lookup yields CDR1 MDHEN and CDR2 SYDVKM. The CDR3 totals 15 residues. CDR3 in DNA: TGTGCCACTACATTGGGGGGACAGGGGCTGGGTGGCTACACCTTC. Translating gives CATTLGGQGLGGYTF.

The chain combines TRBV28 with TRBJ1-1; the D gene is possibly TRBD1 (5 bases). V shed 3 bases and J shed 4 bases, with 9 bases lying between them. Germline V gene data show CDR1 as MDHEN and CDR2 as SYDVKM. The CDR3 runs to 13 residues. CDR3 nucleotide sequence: TGTGCCAGCAGTTTGTTGGGGCCCACTGAAGCTTTCTTT. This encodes CASSLLGPTEAFF.

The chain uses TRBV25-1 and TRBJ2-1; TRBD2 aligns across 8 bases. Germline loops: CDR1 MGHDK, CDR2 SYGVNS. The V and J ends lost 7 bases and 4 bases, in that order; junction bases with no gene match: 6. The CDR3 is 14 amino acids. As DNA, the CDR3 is TGTGCCAGCACCGGGGGGGCGTGGTACAATGAGCAGTTCTTC. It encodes CASTGGAWYNEQFF.

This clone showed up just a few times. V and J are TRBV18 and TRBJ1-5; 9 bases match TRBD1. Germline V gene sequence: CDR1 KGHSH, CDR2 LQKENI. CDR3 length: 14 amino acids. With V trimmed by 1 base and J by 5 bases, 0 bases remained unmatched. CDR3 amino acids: CASSPRQGDQPQHF. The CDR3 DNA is TGTGCCAGCTCACCACGACAGGGGGATCAGCCCCAGCATTTT.

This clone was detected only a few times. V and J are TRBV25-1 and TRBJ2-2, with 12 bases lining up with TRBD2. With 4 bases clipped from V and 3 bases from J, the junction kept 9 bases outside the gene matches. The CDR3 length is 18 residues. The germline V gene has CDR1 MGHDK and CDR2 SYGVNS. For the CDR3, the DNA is TGTGCCAGCAGTGGGTCCGTAGGACTAGCGGGGCACACCGGGGAGCTGTTTTTT. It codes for CASSGSVGLAGHTGELFF.